The 24 T cell receptor beta chains below come from one sample, sequenced in a study of PD-1 blockade in classical Hodgkin lymphoma. Each patient experienced a relapse that followed autologous stem cell transplantation, and brentuximab vedotin exposure varied. Sequencing used immunoSEQ multiplex PCR; TCRdb keeps in-frame clones, though not all of them. The sample lists tens of thousands of clones, around 80% occurring once. The sample consisted of peripheral blood mononuclear cells (PBMCs), taken before the second cycle of nivolumab. These receptors all stem from a human donor with classical Hodgkin lymphoma.

This rearrangement joins TRBV7-6 to TRBJ1-1; D is ambiguous. The CDR3 totals 14 residues. Germline V gene data show CDR1 as SGHVS and CDR2 as FNYEAQ. V lost 5 bases and J lost 1, with 11 bases in between. As DNA, the CDR3 is TGTGCCAGCAGCCCCGGTTCAGCGAACACTGAAGCTTTCTTT. This encodes CASSPGSANTEAFF.

This chain links TRBV19 with TRBJ1-1; TRBD1 is a possible D gene (6 bases). Germline V gene lookup returns CDR1 LNHDA and CDR2 SQIVND (reference sequence). V was pared by 2 bases and J by 3 bases, with 13 bases between. This CDR3 spans 15 amino acids. CDR3 sequence reads: CASSISSRGHTEAFF. In nucleotides, the CDR3 is TGTGCCAGTAGTATATCCTCCAGGGGACACACTGAAGCTTTCTTT.

A note on this clone: An end of the junction does not agree with germline; a read error may underlie this. This CDR3 is also generated by other DNA sequences in the sample. The gene calls are TRBV15 and TRBJ2-5; perhaps TRBD2 as D (5 bases). The CDR3 spans 12 residues. The germline gives CDR1 LNHNV, CDR2 YYDKDF (reference sequence). In DNA form, the CDR3 reads TGTGCCACCAGGGAGGTTGGGGAGACCCAATACTTC. It specifies CATREVGETQYF.

The rearrangement links TRBV5-6 to TRBJ2-7; D gene uncertain. This CDR3 spans 14 amino acids. V gave up 7 bases and J gave up 0 bases, with 14 bases separating them. Germline assignment: CDR1 SGHDT and CDR2 YYEEEE. CDR3 DNA: TGTGCCAGCGAGGACCGTGGCTACTCCTACGAGCAGTACTTC. It is translated as CASEDRGYSYEQYF.

This rearrangement joins TRBV20-1 to TRBJ2-3; D gene unclear. The CDR3 is 10 amino acids. V gave up 6 bases and J gave up 5 bases, with 6 bases separating them. Per germline, CDR1 DFQATT and CDR2 SNEGSKA (reference sequence). CDR3: CSADGDTQYF. The DNA of the CDR3 is TGCAGTGCCGACGGAGATACGCAGTATTTT.

V and J are TRBV7-2 and TRBJ1-1; the D is unclear. The ends were cut back, 2 bases at V and 0 bases at J, with 4 bases in the middle. CDR1 is SGHTA and CDR2 is FQGNSA in the germline V gene. CDR3 length: 13 amino acids. CDR3 residues: CASSLQVNTEAFF. The DNA of the CDR3 is TGTGCCAGCAGCTTACAGGTGAACACTGAAGCTTTCTTT.

Judged by abundance, this clone is medium-sized. This chain links TRBV11-2 with TRBJ2-2; D unclear. This CDR3 region has 15 residues. Germline CDR1 and CDR2: SGHAT and FQNNGV. Trimming took 0 bases from V and 4 from J, leaving 9 bases between them. CDR3 nucleotide sequence: TGTGCCAGCAGCTTAGATCGATTGGGCACCGGGGAGCTGTTTTTT. Its translation: CASSLDRLGTGELFF.

This chain uses TRBV6-5 with TRBJ2-1, with D possibly TRBD1 on 5 matching bases. Trimming took off 4 bases at V and 9 bases at J, with 13 bases between the two ends. This CDR3 is 13 amino acids long. Looked up from germline, CDR1 is MNHEY and CDR2 is SVGAGI. CDR3 sequence (DNA): TGTGCCAGCAGTTTGACAGCCTTGGTTGAGCAGTTCTTC. Amino acids: CASSLTALVEQFF.

The chain recombines TRBV5-1 with TRBJ2-1; 8 bases fit TRBD2. Germline V CDR1 and CDR2: SGHRS, YFSETQ. After removal of 3 bases from V and 9 bases from J, the junction contained 11 bases not matched to a gene. The length of the CDR3 is 15 residues. CDR3 sequence: CASSSHQAGAVEQFF. CDR3 coding DNA: TGCGCCAGCAGCTCCCACCAAGCGGGAGCGGTTGAGCAGTTCTTC.

This chain joins TRBV6-1 and TRBJ2-1; D gene unclear. Germline V gene data show CDR1 as MNHNS and CDR2 as SASEGT. Trimming took 5 bases from V and 9 from J, leaving 8 bases between them. The CDR3 runs to 11 residues. The CDR3 DNA follows: TGTGCCAGCAGTCAGATGGTTGAGCAGTTCTTC. It translates to CASSQMVEQFF.

This clone was seen a few times. V and J are TRBV5-1 and TRBJ2-7; 7 bases are shared with TRBD1. Germline V CDR1 and CDR2: SGHRS, YFSETQ. The V and J ends lost 1 base and 0 bases, in that order; junction bases with no gene match: 1. The CDR3 spans 14 residues. CDR3 sequence reads: CASSLRQGSYEQYF. The DNA of the CDR3 is TGCGCCAGCAGCTTGCGACAGGGCTCCTACGAGCAGTACTTC. The full variable domain, in which reference TRBV5-1 and TRBJ2-7 provide the parts outside the CDR3, is KAGVTQTPRYLIKTRGQQVTLSCSPISGHRSVSWYQQTPGQGLQFLFEYFSETQRNKGNFPGRFSGRQFSNSRSEMNVSTLELGDSALYLCASSLRQGSYEQYFGPGTRLTVT.

Written as DNA, the CDR3 is TGCGCCAGCAGCATCAACAGGGACTATGGCTACACCTTC. Translated: CASSINRDYGYTF. The rearrangement uses TRBV5-1 and TRBJ1-2, with D possibly matching TRBD1 (6 bases). Trimming left V 4 bases short and J 3 bases short, with 10 bases between. The CDR3 has 13 residues. The V gene's germline CDR1 is SGHRS and CDR2 YFSETQ.

V is TRBV29-1 and J is TRBJ2-3; D possibly corresponds to TRBD1 (5 bases). Between the trimmed V and J ends, which lost 3 bases and 6 bases, there was a span of 7 bases. Germline loops: CDR1 SQVTM, CDR2 ANQGSEA. The CDR3 spans 11 residues. Written as DNA, the CDR3 is TGCAGCGTTGACAAGGGGGATACGCAGTATTTT. The encoded protein is CSVDKGDTQYF.

The chain combines TRBV5-1 with TRBJ2-7, with D tentatively TRBD1 (6 bases). The germline V gene has CDR1 SGHRS and CDR2 YFSETQ. This CDR3 contains 15 residues. V dropped 0 bases and J dropped 5 bases, with 15 bases sitting between them. The CDR3 DNA sequence: TGCGCCAGCAGCTTGGGACAGGCCCGTTTGAACGAGCAGTACTTC. Translation: CASSLGQARLNEQYF.

CDR3 nucleotides: TGTGCCAGCAGCCAAGGATGGACCGGGGAGCTGTTTTTT. Its protein is CASSQGWTGELFF. The chain joins TRBV5-4 to TRBJ2-2; D is unclear. This CDR3 has 13 amino acids. Trimming took off 4 bases at V and 5 bases at J, with 9 bases between the two ends. Per germline, CDR1 SGHNT and CDR2 YYREEE (reference sequence).

This clone was found once. The V call is TRBV7-2, the J call TRBJ2-2; 10 positions match TRBD2. This CDR3 is 17 amino acids long. Germline V gene sequence: CDR1 SGHTA, CDR2 FQGNSA. J lost 7 bases, V lost 3 bases, and 11 bases had no gene match. The CDR3 nucleotides are TGTGCCAGCAGCTTTCGGACGCTAGCGGGAGTGGTCGGGGAGCTGTTTTTT. Amino acid sequence: CASSFRTLAGVVGELFF.

A few counts support this clone. V is TRBV15 and J is TRBJ1-1; D unresolved. Trimming cost V 6 bases and J 1 base, with 9 bases left between them. Germline values: CDR1 LNHNV, CDR2 YYDKDF (reference sequence). The CDR3 has 13 amino acids. The CDR3 DNA follows: TGTGCCACCAGACTTACACCGAACACTGAAGCTTTCTTT. This gives the protein CATRLTPNTEAFF. Complete variable domain (other parts from reference TRBV15 and TRBJ1-1): DAMVIQNPRYQVTQFGKPVTLSCSQTLNHNVMYWYQQKSSQAPKLLFHYYDKDFNNEADTPDNFQSRRPNTSFCFLDIRSPGLGDTAMYLCATRLTPNTEAFFGQGTRLTVV.

This chain connects TRBV10-3 to TRBJ2-5, with 7 positions matching TRBD2. The CDR3 length is 13 residues. V trimming: 11 bases; J trimming: 5 bases; junction bases outside the gene matches: 11. Germline CDR1 ENHRY, CDR2 SYGVKD. CDR3 sequence (DNA): TGTGCCTCCAGGTGGGCGGGAGATGAGACCCAGTACTTC. Amino acid sequence: CASRWAGDETQYF.

The J gene is TRBJ2-1, the V gene TRBV5-4; TRBD2 agrees at 7 bases. This CDR3 region has 16 residues. The ends lost 6 bases at V and 1 base at J; junction bases unmatched: 10. The V gene's germline CDR1 is SGHNT and CDR2 YYREEE (reference sequence). As DNA, the CDR3 is TGTGCCAGCACCCCCGGAGGGCGGGGGTCCTACAATGAGCAGTTCTTC. Its protein product is CASTPGGRGSYNEQFF.

J is TRBJ2-2 and V is TRBV5-5; the match to TRBD1 covers 10 bases. Germline loops: CDR1 SGHKS, CDR2 YYEKEE (reference sequence). The CDR3 spans 15 residues. V shed 3 bases, J shed 5 bases, and the junction held 4 bases outside the gene matches. CDR3 coding DNA: TGTGCCAGCAGCTCAGGGACAGGGGCTACCGGGGAGCTGTTTTTT. Encoded protein: CASSSGTGATGELFF. The variable domain in full, with the rest retrieved from reference TRBV5-5 and TRBJ2-2, is DAGVTQSPTHLIKTRGQQVTLRCSPISGHKSVSWYQQVLGQGPQFIFQYYEKEERGRGNFPDRFSARQFPNYSSELNVNALLLGDSALYLCASSSGTGATGELFFGEGSRLTVL.

V usage is TRBV2 and J usage is TRBJ2-2; unclear D gene. The germline V gene has CDR1 SNHLY and CDR2 FYNNEI. The V gene lost 5 bases and the J gene lost 2 bases, with 6 bases spanning the gap. The CDR3 runs to 13 residues. CDR3 protein: CASSKINTGELFF. In DNA, the CDR3 is TGTGCCAGCAGTAAAATTAACACCGGGGAGCTGTTTTTT.

The V and J genes are TRBV10-3 and TRBJ2-7, with TRBD2 matching over 9 bases. Germline CDR1 reads ENHRY; CDR2 reads SYGVKD. Trimming took 6 bases from V and 0 from J; bases not matched to a gene: 3. CDR3 size: 14 residues. CDR3 loop: CAIRRLADSYEQYF. For the CDR3, the DNA is TGTGCCATCAGGAGACTAGCGGACTCCTACGAGCAGTACTTC.

Note on this clone: Compared with germline, one end of the junction differs, possibly owing to a read error. The chain joins TRBV10-3 to TRBJ2-2; TRBD2 agrees at 13 bases. The germline V gene encodes CDR1 ENHRY and CDR2 SYGVKD. The CDR3 has 13 amino acids. As DNA, the CDR3 is TGCGCTGGGACTAGCGGGAAGGGCGGGGAGCTGTTTTTT. Translated, it gives CAGTSGKGGELFF.

The chain links TRBV6-5 to TRBJ2-3; D perhaps matches TRBD1 (5 bases). The length of the CDR3 is 16 residues. V lost 0 bases and J 0 bases, leaving 10 bases between the germline ends. CDR1 is MNHEY, CDR2 SVGAGI, per germline. CDR3 DNA: TGTGCCAGCAGTTACTCAGCAGGGCTTAGCACAGATACGCAGTATTTT. Its protein product is CASSYSAGLSTDTQYF.